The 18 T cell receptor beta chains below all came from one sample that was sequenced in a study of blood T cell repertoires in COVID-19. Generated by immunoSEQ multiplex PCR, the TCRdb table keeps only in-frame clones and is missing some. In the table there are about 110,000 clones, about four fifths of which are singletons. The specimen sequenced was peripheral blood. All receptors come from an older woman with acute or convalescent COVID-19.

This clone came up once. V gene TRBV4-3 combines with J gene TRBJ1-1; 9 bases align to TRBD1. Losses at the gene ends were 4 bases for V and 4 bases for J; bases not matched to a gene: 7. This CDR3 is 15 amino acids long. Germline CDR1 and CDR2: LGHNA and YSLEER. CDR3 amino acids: CASSRGRGQGTEAFF. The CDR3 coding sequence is TGCGCCAGCAGCCGGGGAAGGGGACAGGGCACTGAAGCTTTCTTT.

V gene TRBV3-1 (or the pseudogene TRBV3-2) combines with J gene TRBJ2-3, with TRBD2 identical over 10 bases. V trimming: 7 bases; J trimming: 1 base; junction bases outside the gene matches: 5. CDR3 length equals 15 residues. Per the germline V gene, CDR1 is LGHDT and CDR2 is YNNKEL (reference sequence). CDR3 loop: CASTEGTSGTDTQYF. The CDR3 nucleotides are TGTGCCAGCACAGAGGGGACTAGCGGCACAGATACGCAGTATTTT.

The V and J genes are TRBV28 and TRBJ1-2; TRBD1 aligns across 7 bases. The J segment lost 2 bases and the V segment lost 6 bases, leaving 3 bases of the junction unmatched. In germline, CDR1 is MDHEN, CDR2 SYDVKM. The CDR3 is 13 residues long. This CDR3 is CASRDRRNYGYTF. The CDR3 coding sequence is TGTGCCAGCAGGGACAGGAGGAACTATGGCTACACCTTC.

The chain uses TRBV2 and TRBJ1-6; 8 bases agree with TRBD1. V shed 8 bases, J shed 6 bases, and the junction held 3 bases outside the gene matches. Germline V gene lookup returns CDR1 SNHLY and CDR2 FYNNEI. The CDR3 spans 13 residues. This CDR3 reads CASWTGSNSPLHF. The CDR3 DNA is TGTGCCAGCTGGACAGGGAGTAATTCACCCCTCCACTTT.

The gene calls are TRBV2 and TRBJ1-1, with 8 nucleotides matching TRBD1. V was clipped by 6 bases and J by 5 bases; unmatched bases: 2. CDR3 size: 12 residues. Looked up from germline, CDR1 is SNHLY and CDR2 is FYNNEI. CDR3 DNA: TGTGCCAGCAGAGACAGGGGAACTGAAGCTTTCTTT. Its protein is CASRDRGTEAFF.

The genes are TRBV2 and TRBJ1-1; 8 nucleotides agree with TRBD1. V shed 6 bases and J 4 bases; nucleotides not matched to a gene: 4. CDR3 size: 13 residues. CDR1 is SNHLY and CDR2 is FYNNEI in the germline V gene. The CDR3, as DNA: TGTGCCAGCAGCAACAGGGGGTTCACTGAAGCTTTCTTT. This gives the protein CASSNRGFTEAFF.

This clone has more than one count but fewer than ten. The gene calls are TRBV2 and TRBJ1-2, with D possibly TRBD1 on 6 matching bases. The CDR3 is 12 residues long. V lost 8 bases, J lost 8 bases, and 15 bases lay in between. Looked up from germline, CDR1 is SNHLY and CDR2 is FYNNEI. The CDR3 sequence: CASRDTSPGYTF. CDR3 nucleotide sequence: TGTGCCAGCCGGGACACTTCTCCGGGCTACACCTTC.

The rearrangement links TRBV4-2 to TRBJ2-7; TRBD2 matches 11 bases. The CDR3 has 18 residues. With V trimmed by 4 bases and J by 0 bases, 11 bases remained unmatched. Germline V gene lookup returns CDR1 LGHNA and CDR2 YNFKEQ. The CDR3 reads CASSRDLAGGFSSYEQYF. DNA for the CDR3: TGTGCCAGCAGCCGGGATCTAGCGGGGGGCTTCAGCTCCTACGAGCAGTACTTC.

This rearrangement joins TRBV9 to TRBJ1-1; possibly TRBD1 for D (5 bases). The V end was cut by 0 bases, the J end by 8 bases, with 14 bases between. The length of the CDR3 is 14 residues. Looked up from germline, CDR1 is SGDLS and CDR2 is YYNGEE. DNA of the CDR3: TGTGCCAGCAGCGTAGCGTCGCTGGGGGGGGAAGCTTTCTTT. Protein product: CASSVASLGGEAFF.

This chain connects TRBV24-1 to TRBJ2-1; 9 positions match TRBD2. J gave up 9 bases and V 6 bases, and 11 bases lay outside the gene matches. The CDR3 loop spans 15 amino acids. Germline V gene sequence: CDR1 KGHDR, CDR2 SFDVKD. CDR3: CATSTPGLASGEQFF. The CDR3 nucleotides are TGTGCCACCAGTACGCCGGGACTAGCTAGCGGTGAGCAGTTCTTC.

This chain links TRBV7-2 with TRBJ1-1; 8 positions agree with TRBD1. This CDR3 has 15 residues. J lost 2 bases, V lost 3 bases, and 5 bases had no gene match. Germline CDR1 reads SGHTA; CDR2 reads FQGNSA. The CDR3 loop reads CASSFRGRVNTEAFF. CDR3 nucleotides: TGTGCCAGCAGCTTCAGGGGGCGCGTTAACACTGAAGCTTTCTTT. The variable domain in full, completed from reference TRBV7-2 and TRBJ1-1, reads GAGVSQSPSNKVTEKGKDVELRCDPISGHTALYWYRQSLGQGLEFLIYFQGNSAPDKSGLPSDRFSAERTGGSVSTLTIQRTQQEDSAVYLCASSFRGRVNTEAFFGQGTRLTVV.

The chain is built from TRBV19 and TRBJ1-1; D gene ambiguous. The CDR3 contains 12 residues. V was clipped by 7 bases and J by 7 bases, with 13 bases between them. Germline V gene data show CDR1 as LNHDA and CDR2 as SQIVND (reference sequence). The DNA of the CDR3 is TGTGCCAGTAAGCAGGCAGAGTATGAAGCTTTCTTT. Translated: CASKQAEYEAFF.

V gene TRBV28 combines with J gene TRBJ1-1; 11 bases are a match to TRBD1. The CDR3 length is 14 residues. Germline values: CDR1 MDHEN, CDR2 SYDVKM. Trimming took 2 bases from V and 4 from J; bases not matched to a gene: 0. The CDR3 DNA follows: TGTGCCAGCAGTTTAGGACAGGGGGCCACTGAAGCTTTCTTT. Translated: CASSLGQGATEAFF.

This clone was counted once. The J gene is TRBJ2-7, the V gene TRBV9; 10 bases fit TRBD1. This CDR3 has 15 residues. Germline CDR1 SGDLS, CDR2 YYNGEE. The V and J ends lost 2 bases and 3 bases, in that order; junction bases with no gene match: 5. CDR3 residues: CASSVTGTGDYEQYF. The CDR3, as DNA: TGTGCCAGCAGCGTTACCGGGACAGGGGACTACGAGCAGTACTTC.

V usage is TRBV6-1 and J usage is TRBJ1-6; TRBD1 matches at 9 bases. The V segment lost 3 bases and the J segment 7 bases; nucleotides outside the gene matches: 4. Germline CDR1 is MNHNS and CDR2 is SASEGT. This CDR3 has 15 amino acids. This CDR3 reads CASSEPGQGNSPLHF. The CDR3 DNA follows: TGTGCCAGCAGTGAGCCGGGACAGGGAAATTCACCCCTCCACTTT.

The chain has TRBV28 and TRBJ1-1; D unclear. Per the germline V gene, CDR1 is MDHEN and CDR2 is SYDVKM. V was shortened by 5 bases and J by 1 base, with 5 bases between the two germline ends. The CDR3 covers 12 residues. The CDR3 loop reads CASSEANTEAFF. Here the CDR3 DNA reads TGTGCCAGCAGTGAGGCGAACACTGAAGCTTTCTTT.

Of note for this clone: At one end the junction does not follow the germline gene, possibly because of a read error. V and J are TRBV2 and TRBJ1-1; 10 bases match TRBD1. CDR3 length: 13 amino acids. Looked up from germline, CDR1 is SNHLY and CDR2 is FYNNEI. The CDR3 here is CAGGFRTGGFAAF. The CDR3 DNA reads TGTGCAGGGGGTTTTCGGACAGGGGGATTTGCGGCGTTT.

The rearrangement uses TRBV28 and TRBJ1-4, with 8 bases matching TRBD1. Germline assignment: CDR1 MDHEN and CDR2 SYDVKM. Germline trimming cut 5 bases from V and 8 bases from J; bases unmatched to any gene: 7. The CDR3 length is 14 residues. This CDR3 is CASSLYRGREKLFF. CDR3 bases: TGTGCCAGCAGTCTCTACAGGGGGAGGGAAAAACTGTTTTTT.